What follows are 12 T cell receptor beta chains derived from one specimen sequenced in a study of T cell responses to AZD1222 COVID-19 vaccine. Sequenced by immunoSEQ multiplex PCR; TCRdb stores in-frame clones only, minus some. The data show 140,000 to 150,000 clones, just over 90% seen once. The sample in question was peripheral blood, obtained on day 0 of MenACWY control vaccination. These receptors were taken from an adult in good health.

This CDR3 reads CASRAGFSTVNEQFF. CDR3 DNA sequence: TGTGCCAGTAGAGCAGGGTTTTCAACCGTGAATGAGCAGTTCTTC. The rearrangement links TRBV19 to TRBJ2-1, with a weak D call TRBD1 (5 bases). Trimming removed 6 bases at V and 7 bases at J, with 19 bases between. CDR3 length: 15 residues. CDR1 LNHDA and CDR2 SQIVND come from the germline V gene (reference sequence).

Here the CDR3 DNA reads TGTGCCAGTAGTATGTGGGGACGGTACTCTGGAAACACCATATATTTT. It yields the protein CASSMWGRYSGNTIYF. The chain couples TRBV19 to TRBJ1-3, with D tentatively TRBD1 (5 bases). There are 16 residues in the CDR3. The germline CDR1 and CDR2 sequences are LNHDA and SQIVND (reference sequence). Trimming shortened V by 3 bases and J by 0 bases, and 12 bases separated the two germline ends.

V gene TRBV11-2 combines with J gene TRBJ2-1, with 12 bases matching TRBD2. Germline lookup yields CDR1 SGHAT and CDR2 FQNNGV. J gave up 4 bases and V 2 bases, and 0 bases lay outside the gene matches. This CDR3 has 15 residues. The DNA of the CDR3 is TGTGCCAGCAGCTTACTAGCGGGAGGGTACAATGAGCAGTTCTTC. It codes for CASSLLAGGYNEQFF.

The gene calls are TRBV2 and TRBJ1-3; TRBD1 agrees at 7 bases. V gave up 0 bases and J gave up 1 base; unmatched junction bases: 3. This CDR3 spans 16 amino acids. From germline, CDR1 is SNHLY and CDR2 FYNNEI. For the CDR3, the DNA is TGTGCCAGCAGTGAAGCGACAGGGAGATCTGGAAACACCATATATTTT. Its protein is CASSEATGRSGNTIYF. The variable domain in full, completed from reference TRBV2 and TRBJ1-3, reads EPEVTQTPSHQVTQMGQEVILRCVPISNHLYFYWYRQILGQKVEFLVSFYNNEISEKSEIFDDQFSVERPDGSNFTLKIRSTKLEDSAMYFCASSEATGRSGNTIYFGEGSWLTVV.

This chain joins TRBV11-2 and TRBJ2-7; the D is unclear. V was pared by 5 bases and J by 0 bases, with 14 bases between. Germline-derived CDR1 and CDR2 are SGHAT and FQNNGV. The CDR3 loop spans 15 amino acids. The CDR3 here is CASSKTTVLSYEQYF. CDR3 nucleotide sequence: TGTGCCAGCAGCAAAACTACCGTACTCTCCTACGAGCAGTACTTC.

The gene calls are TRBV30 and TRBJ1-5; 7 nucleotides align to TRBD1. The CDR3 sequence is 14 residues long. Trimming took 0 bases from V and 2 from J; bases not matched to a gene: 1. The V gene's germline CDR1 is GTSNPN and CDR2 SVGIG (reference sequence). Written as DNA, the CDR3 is TGTGCCTGGAGTGTTACAGGGGGCAATCAGCCCCAGCATTTT. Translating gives CAWSVTGGNQPQHF. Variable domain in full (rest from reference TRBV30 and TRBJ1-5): SQTIHQWPATLVQPVGSPLSLECTVEGTSNPNLYWYRQAAGRGLQLLFYSVGIGQISSEVPQNLSASRPQDRQFILSSKKLLLSDSGFYLCAWSVTGGNQPQHFGDGTRLSIL.

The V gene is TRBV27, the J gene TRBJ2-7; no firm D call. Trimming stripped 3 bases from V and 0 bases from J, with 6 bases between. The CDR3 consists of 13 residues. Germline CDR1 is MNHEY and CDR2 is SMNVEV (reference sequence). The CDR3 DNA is TGTGCCAGCAGTTTGGGCTACTCCTACGAGCAGTACTTC. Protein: CASSLGYSYEQYF.

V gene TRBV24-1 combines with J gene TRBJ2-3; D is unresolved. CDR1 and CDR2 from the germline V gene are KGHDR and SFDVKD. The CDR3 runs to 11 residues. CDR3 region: CATSVTDTQYF. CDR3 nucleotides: TGTGCAACCTCCGTGACAGATACGCAGTATTTT.

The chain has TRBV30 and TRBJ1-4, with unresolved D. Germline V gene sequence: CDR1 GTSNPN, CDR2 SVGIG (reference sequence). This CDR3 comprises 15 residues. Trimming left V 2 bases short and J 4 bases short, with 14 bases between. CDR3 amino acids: CAWSKGIVRNEKLFF. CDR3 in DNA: TGTGCCTGGAGTAAAGGCATCGTACGTAATGAAAAACTGTTTTTT.

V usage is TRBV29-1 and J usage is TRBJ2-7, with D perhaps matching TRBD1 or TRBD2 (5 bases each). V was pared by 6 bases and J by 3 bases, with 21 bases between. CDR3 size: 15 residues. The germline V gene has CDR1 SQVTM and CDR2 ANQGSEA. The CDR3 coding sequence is TGCAGCGTCCCCCCTCTAGCAGGGAACGGCTACGAGCAGTACTTC. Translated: CSVPPLAGNGYEQYF.

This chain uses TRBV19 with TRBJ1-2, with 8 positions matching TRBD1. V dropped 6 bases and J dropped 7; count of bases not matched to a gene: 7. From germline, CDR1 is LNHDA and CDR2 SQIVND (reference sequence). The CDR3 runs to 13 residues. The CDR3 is CASSLTGEIGYTF. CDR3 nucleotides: TGTGCCAGTAGCCTGACAGGGGAGATTGGCTACACCTTC.

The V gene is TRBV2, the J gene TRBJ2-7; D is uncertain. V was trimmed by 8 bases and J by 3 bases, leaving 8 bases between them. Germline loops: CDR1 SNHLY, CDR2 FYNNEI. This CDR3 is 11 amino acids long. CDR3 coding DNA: TGTGCCAGCGGGATATACTACGAGCAGTACTTC. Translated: CASGIYYEQYF.